The 21 T cell receptor beta chains in this list originate from one sample, sequenced in a study of naive and memory T cell subsets. The beta constant-region primer was an equimolar mix of two oligonucleotides covering TRBC1 and TRBC2. TCRdb ran MiXCR on the UMI-ligation and nested PCR reads and lists one entry per CDR3 protein. This sample has 130,000 to 150,000 distinct CDR3 sequences, with 17% found just once. The specimen sequenced was naive CD4+ T cells from blood. The receptor set was obtained from a human donor in good health.

The genes are TRBV5-1 and TRBJ1-1; the D gene is possibly TRBD1 (6 bases). V was shortened by 2 bases and J by 5 bases, with 13 bases between the two germline ends. Germline lookup yields CDR1 SGHRS and CDR2 YFSETQ. CDR3 length equals 14 residues. The CDR3 sequence: CASSFGQQGTEAFF. The CDR3 region has the DNA TGCGCCAGCAGCTTTGGTCAGCAGGGGACTGAAGCTTTCTTT.

The sample holds a few counts of this clonotype. V gene TRBV6-2 or TRBV6-3 combines with J gene TRBJ2-1, with unresolved D. Germline CDR1 and CDR2: MNHEY and SVGEGT. CDR3 length: 12 residues. Trimming took off 10 bases at V and 8 bases at J, with 15 bases between the two ends. CDR3: CATSLTAHEQFF. CDR3 nucleotides: TGTGCCACCTCTTTAACGGCCCATGAGCAGTTCTTC.

The J gene is TRBJ1-1, the V gene TRBV27; 8 bases match TRBD1. The V gene end was trimmed by 6 bases and the J gene end by 4 bases; junction bases not matched to a gene: 13. The CDR3 totals 16 residues. Per germline, CDR1 MNHEY and CDR2 SMNVEV (reference sequence). The CDR3 loop reads CASSQSSTGGGTEAFF. The CDR3, as DNA: TGTGCCAGCAGCCAAAGCTCAACAGGGGGTGGCACTGAAGCTTTCTTT.

The chain employs TRBV6-5 and TRBJ2-5; 9 bases line up with TRBD2. Germline CDR1 is MNHEY and CDR2 is SVGAGI. Germline trimming cut 5 bases from V and 1 base from J; bases unmatched to any gene: 5. The CDR3 runs to 15 residues. CDR3 amino acids: CASSAPAGGQETQYF. The CDR3 DNA reads as TGTGCCAGCAGTGCCCCAGCGGGAGGCCAAGAGACCCAGTACTTC.

The rearrangement joins TRBV7-3 to TRBJ2-2; D gene uncertain. The germline CDR1 and CDR2 sequences are SGHTA and FQGTGA. The V end was cut by 6 bases, the J end by 7 bases, with 12 bases between. The CDR3 has 13 residues. The CDR3 nucleotides are TGTGCCAGCAGACCATTTCAGGACGGGGAGCTGTTTTTT. It is translated as CASRPFQDGELFF. Drawing the rest from reference TRBV7-3 and TRBJ2-2, the complete variable domain is GAGVSQTPSNKVTEKGKYVELRCDPISGHTALYWYRQSLGQGPEFLIYFQGTGAADDSGLPNDRFFAVRPEGSVSTLKIQRTERGDSAVYLCASRPFQDGELFFGEGSRLTVL.

The rearrangement joins TRBV10-3 to TRBJ2-2; TRBD1 might be the D (5 bases). The CDR3 sequence is 12 residues long. Trimming removed 10 bases at V and 5 bases at J, with 11 bases between. CDR1 is ENHRY, CDR2 SYGVKD, per germline. The CDR3 loop is CATRTFTGELFF. The DNA for the CDR3 is TGTGCCACCCGGACATTTACCGGGGAGCTGTTTTTT.

This clonotype appeared a few times. V gene TRBV15 combines with J gene TRBJ1-5; 7 bases line up with TRBD1. With 2 bases clipped from V and 6 bases from J, the junction kept 7 bases outside the gene matches. The CDR3 runs 15 residues. Germline CDR1 and CDR2: LNHNV and YYDKDF (reference sequence). The CDR3 loop reads CATSRRQGLRQPQHF. DNA for the CDR3: TGTGCCACCAGCAGAAGACAGGGTCTACGTCAGCCCCAGCATTTT.

This clonotype was seen only a few times. The gene calls are TRBV12-3 or TRBV12-4 and TRBJ2-7; the match to TRBD2 covers 7 bases. CDR3 length equals 14 residues. The ends lost 4 bases at V and 2 bases at J; junction bases unmatched: 5. DNA of the CDR3: TGTGCCAGCAGTTCTCGGGAGGAAACCTACGAGCAGTACTTC. This translates into CASSSREETYEQYF.

This clonotype was detected once. The chain links TRBV12-3 or TRBV12-4 to TRBJ2-7; 9 bases are a match to TRBD2. V dropped 5 bases and J dropped 4; count of bases not matched to a gene: 9. The CDR3 has 15 residues. CDR3 sequence: CASSPRLAGVYEQYF. The DNA for the CDR3 is TGTGCCAGCAGTCCTCGCTTAGCGGGAGTTTACGAGCAGTACTTC.

This sequence joins TRBV10-3 and TRBJ1-1, with unresolved D. V was cut by 6 bases and J by 2 bases, with 10 bases left in between. The CDR3 runs 13 residues. Germline V lookup: CDR1 ENHRY, CDR2 SYGVKD. CDR3 nucleotide sequence: TGTGCCATCAGCCCTCCCGGAAACACTGAAGCTTTCTTT. Protein sequence: CAISPPGNTEAFF.

This clonotype was counted only a few times. The chain employs TRBV4-1 and TRBJ2-7; maybe TRBD1 (5 bases). V lost 4 bases and J lost 3, with 16 bases in between. Germline lookup yields CDR1 MGHRA and CDR2 YSYEKL. The CDR3 loop spans 15 amino acids. CDR3 protein: CASSLNQGRVYEQYF. The CDR3 DNA is TGCGCCAGCAGCCTAAATCAGGGTAGGGTCTACGAGCAGTACTTC.

This clonotype was seen a few times. The J gene is TRBJ1-1, the V gene TRBV2; unclear D gene. The V gene's germline CDR1 is SNHLY and CDR2 FYNNEI. Trimming left V 6 bases short and J 5 bases short, with 16 bases between. The CDR3 extends over 14 amino acids. The CDR3 DNA sequence: TGTGCCAGCAGGGGCGGCCCCCAAAGAACTGAAGCTTTCTTT. As protein: CASRGGPQRTEAFF.

The gene calls are TRBV28 and TRBJ1-2; D gene uncertain. Between the trimmed V and J ends, which lost 5 bases and 2 bases, there was a span of 18 bases. This CDR3 contains 16 residues. Germline V gene sequence: CDR1 MDHEN, CDR2 SYDVKM. The CDR3 here is CASSVGPGEPNYGYTF. The CDR3 coding sequence is TGTGCCAGCAGTGTCGGGCCGGGAGAACCCAACTATGGCTACACCTTC.

This clonotype was observed a few times. The V call is TRBV28, the J call TRBJ2-1; 13 nucleotides align to TRBD2. The CDR3 has 15 amino acids. V lost 7 bases and J lost 6; bases outside the gene matches: 6. Germline V gene data show CDR1 as MDHEN and CDR2 as SYDVKM. For the CDR3, the DNA is TGTGCCAGCATCTCCCGGACTAGCGGGAGCAATGAGCAGTTCTTC. It encodes CASISRTSGSNEQFF.

The table lists this clonotype with a few counts. The chain uses TRBV12-3 or TRBV12-4 and TRBJ2-4; 8 bases fit TRBD2. After removal of 3 bases from V and 3 bases from J, the junction contained 1 base not matched to a gene. The CDR3 length is 14 residues. CDR3 nucleotides: TGTGCCAGCAGTTTTGCGGGAGGCAAAAACATTCAGTACTTC. Its translation is CASSFAGGKNIQYF.

With regard to this clonotype: A much more abundant neighbour one base away suggests this may be a read error. No conserved phenylalanine or tryptophan is present at the end of the CDR3, so a read error is the likely explanation. The rearrangement uses TRBV5-1 and TRBJ2-3; D not resolved. CDR1 and CDR2 (germline): SGHRS, YFSETQ. CDR3 length: 13 residues. V was trimmed by 3 bases and J by 5 bases, leaving 10 bases between them. CDR3: CASSSEYGDTQYS. DNA of the CDR3: TGCGCCAGCAGCTCGGAGTACGGAGATACGCAGTATTCT.

A single count supports this clonotype. The rearrangement links TRBV28 to TRBJ2-7; possible D gene TRBD2, 6 bases. The CDR3 is made up of 12 amino acids. The germline gives CDR1 MDHEN, CDR2 SYDVKM. V lost 4 bases to trimming and J lost 2 bases, with 6 bases between them. CDR3 nucleotides: TGTGCCAGCAGTTGCGGGACCTACGAGCAGTACTTC. Protein sequence: CASSCGTYEQYF.

This clonotype appeared a few times. This chain links TRBV9 with TRBJ1-1, with D possibly matching TRBD1 (5 bases). V shed 4 bases and J shed 4 bases, with 17 bases lying between them. Germline V gives CDR1 SGDLS, CDR2 YYNGEE. CDR3 length equals 15 residues. CDR3 residues: CASSPRGSAGTEAFF. The CDR3 coding sequence is TGTGCCAGCAGCCCCCGGGGGAGCGCCGGCACTGAAGCTTTCTTT.

The chain joins TRBV28 to TRBJ1-2; D is uncertain. From germline, CDR1 is MDHEN and CDR2 SYDVKM. V shed 7 bases and J shed 2 bases, with 5 bases lying between them. The CDR3 consists of 11 residues. For the CDR3, the DNA is TGTGCCAGCACGGGGAACTATGGCTACACCTTC. Translated, it gives CASTGNYGYTF.

The chain joins TRBV5-1 to TRBJ2-1, with 9 bases matching TRBD1. With 4 bases clipped from V and 2 bases from J, the junction kept 7 bases outside the gene matches. Per germline, CDR1 SGHRS and CDR2 YFSETQ. The CDR3 runs to 16 residues. The CDR3 nucleotides are TGCGCCAGCAGCGTATGGACAGGGGCGACCTACAATGAGCAGTTCTTC. It codes for CASSVWTGATYNEQFF.

The CDR3 reads CASSQQELTDEQFF. CDR3 DNA: TGTGCCAGCTCACAACAAGAGCTGACCGATGAGCAGTTCTTC. V gene TRBV18 combines with J gene TRBJ2-1; D ambiguous. The CDR3 is 14 residues long. CDR1 is KGHSH and CDR2 is LQKENI in the germline V gene. Trimming took off 4 bases at V and 8 bases at J, with 15 bases between the two ends.